This T cell receptor (beta chain) was retrieved from a study of blood T cells in healthy people across ages. Study observations and caveats: Nothing was known about donor CMV status, and this possibly confounded expanded clonotype changes.

The CDR3 totals 13 residues. Germline V CDR1 and CDR2: SQVTM, ANQGSEA. Trimming took 6 bases from V and 6 from J, leaving 15 bases between them. Through a sample-barcoded 5' primer and a J-beta primer mix, a second PCR was run for roughly 6 to 12 cycles. TCRdb reprocessed the 5' RACE reads via MiXCR and lists one record per CDR3 protein. The sample has around 1,100,000 distinct CDR3 sequences; around two fifths are singletons. On this clonotype: As yet, its antigen is unknown.

The rearrangement uses TRBV29-1 and TRBJ2-1; D gene unclear. The sequence came from a young man in good health. The source material was blood. The CDR3 reads CSVPKTGSNEQFF. The CDR3 DNA reads as TGCAGCGTCCCTAAGACGGGCTCCAATGAGCAGTTCTTC.